This T cell receptor (beta chain) emerged from a study of blood T cell repertoires in COVID-19. At the level of the study: The United States, Italy and Spain supplied acute and convalescent COVID-19 samples.

Up to 2 weeks before entering the study, exposed participants had met a COVID-19 case. This CDR3 has 14 amino acids. Per germline, CDR1 SNHLY and CDR2 FYNNEI. The germline V and J ends were trimmed by 3 bases and 4 bases, with 12 bases remaining between them. Under the authors' procedure: How many nucleated cells were present was estimated from reference gene primer amplification. Sequencing was performed with immunoSEQ multiplex PCR; in TCRdb, only in-frame clones are kept and a portion is missing. The V and J calls and clone size were taken over from that table, and D and trimming were inferred from the DNA. The table lists some 240,000 clones, around 83% of them singletons, with more than 6.5% in the top ten.

Sample: PBMCs or T cells enriched from blood (not recorded which). The clonotype originates from a woman aged 50 to 60 who had been exposed to COVID-19. The rearrangement uses TRBV2 and TRBJ2-5; a weak D match, TRBD2 (5 bases). CDR3 protein: CASSDTGVGETQYF. The DNA for the CDR3 is TGTGCCAGCAGTGATACCGGGGTCGGAGAGACCCAGTACTTC.